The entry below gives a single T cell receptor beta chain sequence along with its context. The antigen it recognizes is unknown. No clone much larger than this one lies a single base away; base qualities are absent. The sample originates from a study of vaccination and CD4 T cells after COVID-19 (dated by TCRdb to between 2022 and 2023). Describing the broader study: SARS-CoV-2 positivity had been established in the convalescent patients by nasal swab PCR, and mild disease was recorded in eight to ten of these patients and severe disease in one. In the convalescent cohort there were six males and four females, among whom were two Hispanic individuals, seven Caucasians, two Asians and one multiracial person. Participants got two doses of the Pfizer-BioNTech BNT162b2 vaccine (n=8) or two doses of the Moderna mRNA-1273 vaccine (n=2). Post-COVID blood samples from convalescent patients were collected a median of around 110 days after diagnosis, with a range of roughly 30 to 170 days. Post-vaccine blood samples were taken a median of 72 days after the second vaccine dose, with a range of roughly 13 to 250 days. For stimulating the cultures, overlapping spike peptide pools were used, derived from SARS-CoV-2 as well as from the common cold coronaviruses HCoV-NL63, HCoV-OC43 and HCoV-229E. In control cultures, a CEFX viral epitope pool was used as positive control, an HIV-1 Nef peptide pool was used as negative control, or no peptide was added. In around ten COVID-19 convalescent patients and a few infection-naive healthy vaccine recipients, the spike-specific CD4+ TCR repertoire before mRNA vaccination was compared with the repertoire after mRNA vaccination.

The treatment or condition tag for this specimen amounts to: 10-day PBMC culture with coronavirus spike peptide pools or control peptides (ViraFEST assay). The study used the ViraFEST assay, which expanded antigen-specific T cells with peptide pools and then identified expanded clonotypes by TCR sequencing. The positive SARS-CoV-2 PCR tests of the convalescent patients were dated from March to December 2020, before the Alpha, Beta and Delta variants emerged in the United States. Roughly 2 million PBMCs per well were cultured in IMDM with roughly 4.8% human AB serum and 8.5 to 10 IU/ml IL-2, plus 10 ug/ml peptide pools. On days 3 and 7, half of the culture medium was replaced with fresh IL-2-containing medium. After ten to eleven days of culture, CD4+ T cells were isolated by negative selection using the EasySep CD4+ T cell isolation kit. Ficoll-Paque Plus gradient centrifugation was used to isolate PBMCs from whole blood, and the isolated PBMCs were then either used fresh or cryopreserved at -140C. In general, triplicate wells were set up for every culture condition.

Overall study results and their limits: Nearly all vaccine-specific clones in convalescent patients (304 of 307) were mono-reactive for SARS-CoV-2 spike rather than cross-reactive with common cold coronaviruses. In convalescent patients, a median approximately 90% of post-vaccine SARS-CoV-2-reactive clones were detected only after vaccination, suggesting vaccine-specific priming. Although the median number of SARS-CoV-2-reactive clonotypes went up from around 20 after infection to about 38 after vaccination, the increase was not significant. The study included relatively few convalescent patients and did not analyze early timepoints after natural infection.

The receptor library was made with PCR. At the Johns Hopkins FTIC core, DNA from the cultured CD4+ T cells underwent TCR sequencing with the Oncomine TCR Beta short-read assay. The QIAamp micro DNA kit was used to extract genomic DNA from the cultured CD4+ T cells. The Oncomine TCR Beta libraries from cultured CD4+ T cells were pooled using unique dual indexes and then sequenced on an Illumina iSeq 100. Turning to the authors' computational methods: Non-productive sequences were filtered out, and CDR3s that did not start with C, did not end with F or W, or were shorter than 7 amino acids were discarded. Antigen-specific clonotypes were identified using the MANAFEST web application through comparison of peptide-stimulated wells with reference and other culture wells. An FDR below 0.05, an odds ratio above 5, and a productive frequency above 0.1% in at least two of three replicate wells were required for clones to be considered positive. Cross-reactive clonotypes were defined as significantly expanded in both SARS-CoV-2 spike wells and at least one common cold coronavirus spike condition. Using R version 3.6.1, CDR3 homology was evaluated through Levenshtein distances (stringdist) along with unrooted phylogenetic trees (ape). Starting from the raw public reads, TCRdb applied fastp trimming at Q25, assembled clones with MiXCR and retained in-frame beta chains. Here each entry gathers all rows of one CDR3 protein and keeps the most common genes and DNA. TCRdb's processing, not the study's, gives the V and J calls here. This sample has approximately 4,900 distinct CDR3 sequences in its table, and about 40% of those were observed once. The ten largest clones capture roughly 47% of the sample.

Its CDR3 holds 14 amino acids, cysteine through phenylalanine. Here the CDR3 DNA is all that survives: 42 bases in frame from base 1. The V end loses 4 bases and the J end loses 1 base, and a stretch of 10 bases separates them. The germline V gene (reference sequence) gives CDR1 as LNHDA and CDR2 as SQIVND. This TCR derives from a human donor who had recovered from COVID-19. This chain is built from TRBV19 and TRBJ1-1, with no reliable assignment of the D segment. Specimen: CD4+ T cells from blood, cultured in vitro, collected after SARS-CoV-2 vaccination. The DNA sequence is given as TGTGCCAGTAGTACAATTTCAGGGAACACTGAAGCTTTCTTT. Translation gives CASSTISGNTEAFF. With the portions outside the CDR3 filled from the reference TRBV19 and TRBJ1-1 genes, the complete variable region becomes DGGITQSPKYLFRKEGQNVTLSCEQNLNHDAMYWYRQDPGQGLRLIYYSQIVNDFQKGDIAEGYSVSREKKESFPLTVTSAQKNPTAFYLCASSTISGNTEAFFGQGTRLTVV.